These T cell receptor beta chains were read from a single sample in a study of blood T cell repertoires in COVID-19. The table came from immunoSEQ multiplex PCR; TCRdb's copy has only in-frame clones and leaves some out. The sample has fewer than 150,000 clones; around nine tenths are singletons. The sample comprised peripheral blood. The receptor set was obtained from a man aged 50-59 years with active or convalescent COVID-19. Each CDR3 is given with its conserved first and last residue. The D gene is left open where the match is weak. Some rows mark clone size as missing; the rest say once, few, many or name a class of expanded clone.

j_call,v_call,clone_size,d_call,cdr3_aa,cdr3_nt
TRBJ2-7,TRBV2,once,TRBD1,CASSETGGPYEQYF,TGTGCCAGCAGTGAAACAGGGGGCCCGTACGAGCAGTACTTC
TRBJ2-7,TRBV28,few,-,CASSLSRGSEQYF,TGTGCCAGCAGTTTATCTAGGGGGTCCGAGCAGTACTTC
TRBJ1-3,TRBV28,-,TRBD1,CASHRQGARGNTIYF,TGTGCCAGCCATAGACAGGGGGCGCGCGGAAACACCATATATTTT
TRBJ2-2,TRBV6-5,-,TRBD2,CASSYGRGRYTGELFF,TGTGCCAGCAGTTACGGTCGCGGGAGATACACCGGGGAGCTGTTTTTT
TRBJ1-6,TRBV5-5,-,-,CASSLSEQGNSPLHF,TGTGCCAGCAGCTTGTCCGAACAGGGTAATTCACCCCTCCACTTT
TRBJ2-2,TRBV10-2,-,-,CASTRQANTGELFF,TGCGCCAGCACGAGACAGGCGAACACCGGGGAGCTGTTTTTT
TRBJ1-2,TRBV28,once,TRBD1,CASVQRTGQGYGYTF,TGTGCCAGCGTCCAGAGGACAGGGCAAGGATATGGCTACACCTTC
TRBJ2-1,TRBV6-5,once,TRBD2,CASGGLAGLYNEQFF,TGTGCCAGCGGAGGACTAGCGGGACTCTACAATGAGCAGTTCTTC
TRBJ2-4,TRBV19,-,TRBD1,CASSPGQGLLSKNIQYF,TGTGCCAGTAGTCCGGGACAGGGTTTGTTATCCAAAAACATTCAGTACTTC
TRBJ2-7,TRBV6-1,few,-,CASSEGTRVHEQYF,TGTGCCAGCAGTGAAGGAACCAGGGTTCACGAGCAGTACTTC
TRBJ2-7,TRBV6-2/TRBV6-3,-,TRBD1,CASSTRQGSDEQYF,TGTGCCAGCAGTACCCGACAGGGCTCGGACGAGCAGTACTTC
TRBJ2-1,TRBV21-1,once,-,CASSKPRTVGLAHYNEQFF,TGTGCCAGCAGCAAACCCAGGACAGTGGGGTTGGCGCATTACAATGAGCAGTTCTTC
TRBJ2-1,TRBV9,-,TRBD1,CASSFGQGAYNEQFF,TGTGCCAGCAGCTTCGGACAGGGGGCCTACAATGAGCAGTTCTTC
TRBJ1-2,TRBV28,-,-,CASSSTANYGYTF,TGTGCCAGCAGCTCTACAGCTAACTATGGCTACACCTTC
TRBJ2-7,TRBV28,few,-,CASSSGGALPYEQYF,TGTGCCAGCAGTTCGGGCGGGGCGCTACCCTACGAGCAGTACTTC
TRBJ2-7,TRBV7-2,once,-,CASSFTGLPAEQYF,TGTGCCAGCAGCTTCACAGGGCTCCCGGCCGAGCAGTACTTC
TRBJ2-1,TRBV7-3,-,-,CASSPLASYSYNEQFF,TGTGCCAGCAGCCCCCTCGCGAGCTACTCCTACAATGAGCAGTTCTTC
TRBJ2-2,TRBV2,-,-,CASREGDTNTGELFF,TGTGCCAGCAGAGAGGGGGACACGAACACCGGGGAGCTGTTTTTT
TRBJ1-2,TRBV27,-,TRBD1,CASSIGTAYGYTF,TGTGCCAGCAGTATCGGGACAGCCTATGGCTACACCTTC
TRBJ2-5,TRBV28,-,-,CASSLWAVPETQYF,TGTGCCAGCAGTTTATGGGCCGTACCAGAGACCCAGTACTTC
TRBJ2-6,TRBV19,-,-,CASSFGQFVPGANVLTF,TGTGCCAGTAGTTTCGGACAGTTTGTTCCTGGGGCCAACGTCCTGACTTTC
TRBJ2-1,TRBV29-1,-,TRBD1,CSVEATGRGNNEQFF,TGCAGCGTTGAAGCGACAGGGAGAGGGAACAATGAGCAGTTCTTC
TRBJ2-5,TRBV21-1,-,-,CASSKFGRGETQYF,TGTGCCAGCAGCAAATTCGGCCGCGGGGAGACCCAGTACTTC
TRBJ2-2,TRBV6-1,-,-,CASSERRDGELFF,TGTGCCAGCAGTGAAAGGAGGGACGGGGAGCTGTTTTTT
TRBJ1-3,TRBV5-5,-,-,CASSLVTGVSGNTIYF,TGTGCCAGCAGCTTGGTCACGGGAGTCTCTGGAAACACCATATATTTT
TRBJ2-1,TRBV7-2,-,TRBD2,CASSLGLAGYNEQFF,TGTGCCAGCAGCTTAGGACTAGCGGGATACAATGAGCAGTTCTTC
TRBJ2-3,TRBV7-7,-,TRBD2,CASSLNSGSTDTQYF,TGTGCTAGCAGCCTCAATAGCGGGAGTACAGATACGCAGTATTTT
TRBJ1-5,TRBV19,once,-,CASSRERGASQPQHF,TGTGCCAGTAGTCGGGAGCGGGGGGCAAGTCAGCCCCAGCATTTT
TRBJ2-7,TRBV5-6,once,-,CASSLGAGHEQYF,TGTGCCAGCAGCTTGGGCGCAGGGCACGAGCAGTACTTC
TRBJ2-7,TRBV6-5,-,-,CASKVEGPSYEQYF,TGTGCCAGCAAAGTCGAGGGCCCCTCCTACGAGCAGTACTTC
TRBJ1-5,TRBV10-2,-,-,CATGSRSDNQPQHF,TGCGCCACCGGGAGTCGGTCCGACAATCAGCCCCAGCATTTT
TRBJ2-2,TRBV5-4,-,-,CASSLQGTGELFF,TGTGCCAGCAGCTTACAGGGCACCGGGGAGCTGTTTTTT
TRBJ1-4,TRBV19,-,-,CASNRIATNEKLFF,TGTGCCAGTAACAGGATTGCAACTAATGAAAAACTGTTTTTT
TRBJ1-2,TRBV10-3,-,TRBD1,CAISGGTGDYGYTF,TGTGCCATCAGTGGGGGAACAGGGGACTATGGCTACACCTTC
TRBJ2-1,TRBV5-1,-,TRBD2,CASSAGTRYNEQFF,TGCGCCAGCAGCGCCGGGACTAGGTACAATGAGCAGTTCTTC
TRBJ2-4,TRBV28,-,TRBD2,CASSNPGRGGVNIQYF,TGTGCCAGCAGTAATCCGGGACGGGGAGGGGTAAACATTCAGTACTTC
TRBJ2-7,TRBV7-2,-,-,CASSLGSGVATSYEQYF,TGTGCCAGCAGCTTAGGTTCGGGTGTGGCTACCTCCTACGAGCAGTACTTC
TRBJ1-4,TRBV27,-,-,CASREGGFYNEKLFF,TGTGCCAGCCGCGAAGGGGGATTCTATAATGAAAAACTGTTTTTT
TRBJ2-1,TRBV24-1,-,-,CATSAHRASSYNEQFF,TGTGCCACCAGTGCTCACAGGGCGAGCTCCTACAATGAGCAGTTCTTC
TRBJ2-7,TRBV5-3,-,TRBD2,CARSLELQSGSNEQYF,TGTGCCAGAAGCTTGGAACTACAAAGCGGGAGCAACGAGCAGTACTTC
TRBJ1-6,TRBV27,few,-,CASRDTLSSYNSPLHF,TGTGCCAGCAGGGACACCCTGAGCTCCTATAATTCACCCCTCCACTTT
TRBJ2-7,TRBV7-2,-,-,CASSLAGRNYEQYF,TGTGCCAGCAGCTTAGCAGGCAGGAACTACGAGCAGTACTTC
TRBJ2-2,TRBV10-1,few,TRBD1,CASSEDRATGELFF,TGCGCCAGCAGTGAGGACAGGGCCACCGGGGAGCTGTTTTTT
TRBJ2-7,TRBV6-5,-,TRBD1,CASTGQGYEQYF,TGTGCCAGCACGGGACAGGGGTACGAGCAGTACTTC
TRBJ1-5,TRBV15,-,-,CATSRGDSYSNQPQHF,TGTGCCACCAGCAGAGGCGACAGTTATAGCAATCAGCCCCAGCATTTT
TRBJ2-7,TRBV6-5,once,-,CATGVDVRDEQYF,TGTGCCACCGGGGTGGATGTGAGGGACGAGCAGTACTTC
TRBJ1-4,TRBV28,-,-,CASSFIDSNEKLFF,TGTGCCAGCAGTTTCATCGACAGCAATGAAAAACTGTTTTTT
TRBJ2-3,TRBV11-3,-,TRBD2,CASSLGTSGTTDTQYF,TGTGCCAGCAGCTTAGGAACTAGCGGGACTACAGATACGCAGTATTTT
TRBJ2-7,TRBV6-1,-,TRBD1,CASSEAGDRRSYEQYF,TGTGCCAGCAGTGAAGCGGGGGACAGGCGATCCTACGAGCAGTACTTC
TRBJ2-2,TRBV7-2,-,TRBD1,CASSLATGGGTGELFF,TGTGCCAGCAGCTTAGCGACAGGGGGCGGAACCGGGGAGCTGTTTTTT
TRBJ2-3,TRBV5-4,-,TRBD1,CASCMTGGLTDTQYF,TGTGCCAGCTGTATGACAGGGGGACTCACAGATACGCAGTATTTT
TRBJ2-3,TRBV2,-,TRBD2,CASSAKAGGGVTDTQYF,TGTGCCAGCAGTGCAAAGGCGGGAGGCGGGGTAACAGATACGCAGTATTTT
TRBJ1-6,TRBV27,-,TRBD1,CASRVGQGASNSPLHF,TGTGCCAGCAGAGTGGGACAGGGGGCATCTAATTCACCCCTCCACTTT
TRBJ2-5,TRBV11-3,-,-,CASSFGGTGSETQYF,TGTGCCAGCAGCTTTGGGGGGACGGGGAGCGAGACCCAGTACTTC
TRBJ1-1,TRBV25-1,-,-,CASGPSGFGTEAFF,TGTGCCAGCGGACCCTCAGGGTTTGGGACTGAAGCTTTCTTT
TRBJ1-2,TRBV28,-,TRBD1,CASTQGRGRDYGYTF,TGTGCCAGCACCCAAGGCAGGGGGCGGGACTATGGCTACACCTTC